The entry below describes one T cell receptor (beta chain). The antigen remains undetermined. CDR1 and CDR2 (germline): MNHEY, SMNVEV (reference sequence). The CDR3 covers 17 residues. With V trimmed by 4 bases and J by 4 bases, 7 bases remained unmatched. As to treatment: approximately nine-day PBMC culture with coronavirus spike peptide pools or control peptides (ViraFEST assay). Half-medium replacement with fresh IL-2 medium took place on days 3 and 7. This record belongs to a study of vaccination and CD4 T cells after COVID-19. An Oncomine TCR Beta short-read assay was used to sequence the DNA from cultured CD4+ T cells. MiXCR, run by TCRdb on the PCR reads, gives a single entry per CDR3 protein. The table lists approximately 19,000 distinct CDR3 sequences, approximately 70% of them singletons, with 5.5% in the top ten.

The source is a human donor who had recovered from COVID-19. The chain joins TRBV27 to TRBJ2-1, with TRBD2 matching over 13 bases. The sequencing sample was made of CD4+ T cells from blood, cultured in vitro. CDR3 nucleotides: TGTGCCAGCAGTTCCTGGGGACTAGCGGGACAATACAATGAGCAGTTCTTC. Translation gives CASSSWGLAGQYNEQFF.